This T cell receptor beta chain was retrieved from a study of blood T cell repertoires in COVID-19. Study as a whole: COVID-19 samples, acute and convalescent, were from the United States, Italy and Spain. T cells, B-cell-depleted T cells, or PBMCs provided the cDNA or gDNA that served as material.

Study processing details: Amplification of reference gene primers provided the estimated nucleated cell counts. Data came from immunoSEQ multiplex PCR; TCRdb stores just in-frame clones and leaves some out. V and J calls plus clone size are reproduced from that table; the DNA served to infer D and trimming. Among about 250,000 clones listed, around 85% were seen once. The V end was cut by 1 base, the J end by 15 bases, with 12 bases between. This CDR3 spans 12 amino acids. Per germline, CDR1 LNHDA and CDR2 SQIVND (reference sequence). The sequence derives from a man at least 80 years old with acute or convalescent COVID-19. The V call is TRBV19, the J call TRBJ1-4; D is uncertain. The sample taken for sequencing was peripheral blood. CDR3 sequence: CASSIGMGVVFF. CDR3 nucleotide sequence: TGTGCCAGTAGTATAGGAATGGGAGTGGTGTTTTTT.